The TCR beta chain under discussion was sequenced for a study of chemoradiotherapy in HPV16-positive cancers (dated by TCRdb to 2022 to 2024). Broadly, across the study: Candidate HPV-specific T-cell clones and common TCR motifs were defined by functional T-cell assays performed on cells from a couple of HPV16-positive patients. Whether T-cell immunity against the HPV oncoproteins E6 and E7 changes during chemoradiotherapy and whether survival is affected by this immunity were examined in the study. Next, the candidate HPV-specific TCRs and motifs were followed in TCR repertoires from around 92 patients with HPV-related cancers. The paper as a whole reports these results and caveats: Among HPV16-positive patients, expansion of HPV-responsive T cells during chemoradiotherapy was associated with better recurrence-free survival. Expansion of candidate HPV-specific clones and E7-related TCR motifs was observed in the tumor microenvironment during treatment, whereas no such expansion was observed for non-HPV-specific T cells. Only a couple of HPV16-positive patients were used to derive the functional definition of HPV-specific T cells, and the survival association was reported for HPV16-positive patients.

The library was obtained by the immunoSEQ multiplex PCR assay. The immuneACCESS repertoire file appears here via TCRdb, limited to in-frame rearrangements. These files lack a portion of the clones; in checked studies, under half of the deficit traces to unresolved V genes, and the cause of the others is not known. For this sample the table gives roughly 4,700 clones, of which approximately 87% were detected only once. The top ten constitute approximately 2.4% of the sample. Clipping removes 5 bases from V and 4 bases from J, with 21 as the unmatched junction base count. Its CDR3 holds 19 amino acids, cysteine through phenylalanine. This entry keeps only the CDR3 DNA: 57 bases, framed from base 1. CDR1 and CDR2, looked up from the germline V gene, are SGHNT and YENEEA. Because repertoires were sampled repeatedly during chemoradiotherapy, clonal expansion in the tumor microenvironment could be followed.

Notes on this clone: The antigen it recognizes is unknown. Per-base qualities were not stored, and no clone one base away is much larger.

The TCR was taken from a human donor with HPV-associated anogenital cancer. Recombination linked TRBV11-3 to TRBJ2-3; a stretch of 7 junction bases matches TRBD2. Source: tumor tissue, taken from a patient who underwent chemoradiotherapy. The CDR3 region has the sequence CASSERGSFPGHGADTQYF. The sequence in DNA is TGTGCCAGCAGCGAGCGGGGCTCGTTTCCTGGCCACGGAGCAGATACGCAGTATTTT.